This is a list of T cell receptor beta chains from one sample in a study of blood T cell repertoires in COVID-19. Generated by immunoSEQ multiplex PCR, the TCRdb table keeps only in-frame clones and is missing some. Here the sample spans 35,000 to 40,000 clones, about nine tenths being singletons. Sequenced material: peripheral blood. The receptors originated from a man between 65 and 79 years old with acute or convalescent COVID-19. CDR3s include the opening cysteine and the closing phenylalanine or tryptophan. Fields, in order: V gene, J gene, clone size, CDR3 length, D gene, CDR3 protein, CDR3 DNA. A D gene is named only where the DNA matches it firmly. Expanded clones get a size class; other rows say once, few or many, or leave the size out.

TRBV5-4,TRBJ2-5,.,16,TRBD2,CASSSGGGEGPETQYF,TGTGCCAGCAGCTCGGGAGGAGGGGAGGGCCCGGAGACCCAGTACTTC
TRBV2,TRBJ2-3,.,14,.,CASSGQGPADTQYF,TGTGCCAGCAGTGGGCAGGGGCCTGCAGATACGCAGTATTTT
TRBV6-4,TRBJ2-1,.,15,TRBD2,CASSGTSGSKDEQFF,TGTGCCAGCAGTGGGACTAGCGGGAGCAAGGATGAGCAGTTCTTC
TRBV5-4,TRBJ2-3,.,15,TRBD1,CASSLGTGDTDTQYF,TGTGCCAGCAGCTTGGGGACAGGAGACACAGATACGCAGTATTTT
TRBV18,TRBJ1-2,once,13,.,CASSPGAGLGYTF,TGTGCCAGCTCACCAGGAGCAGGGCTTGGCTACACCTTC
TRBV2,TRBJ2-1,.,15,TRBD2,CASTPTSGRYNEQFF,TGTGCCAGCACCCCGACTAGCGGGAGATACAATGAGCAGTTCTTC
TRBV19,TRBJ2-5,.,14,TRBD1,CASSPGGYQETQYF,TGTGCCAGTAGTCCAGGGGGTTACCAAGAGACCCAGTACTTC
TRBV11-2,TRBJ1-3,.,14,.,CASRQTGSGNTIYF,TGTGCCAGCAGACAAACAGGGTCTGGAAACACCATATATTTT
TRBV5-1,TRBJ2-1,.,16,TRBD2,CASRPTGTSGYNEQFF,TGCGCCAGCAGACCAACCGGGACTAGCGGGTACAATGAGCAGTTCTTC
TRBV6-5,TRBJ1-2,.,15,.,CASSRGGTPNYGYTF,TGTGCCAGCAGTAGGGGCGGGACCCCTAACTATGGCTACACCTTC
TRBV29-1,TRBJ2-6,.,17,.,CSVEGGAHNPGANVLTF,TGCAGCGTTGAGGGGGGGGCACACAACCCCGGGGCCAACGTCCTGACTTTC
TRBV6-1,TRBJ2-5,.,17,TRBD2,CASSEGTMAGGLETQYF,TGTGCCAGCAGTGAAGGTACTATGGCGGGAGGGCTGGAGACCCAGTACTTC
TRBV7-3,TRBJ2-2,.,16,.,CASSSPLGGNTGELFF,TGTGCCAGCAGCTCCCCACTGGGAGGGAACACCGGGGAGCTGTTTTTT
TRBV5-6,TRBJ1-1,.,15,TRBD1,CASSPWDRGNTEAFF,TGTGCCAGCAGCCCATGGGACAGGGGGAACACTGAAGCTTTCTTT
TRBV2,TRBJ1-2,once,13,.,CASSDRGPPGYTF,TGTGCCAGCAGTGACAGGGGCCCACCCGGCTACACCTTC
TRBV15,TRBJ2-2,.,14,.,CATRRERETGELFF,TGTGCCACCAGAAGGGAGAGAGAGACCGGGGAGCTGTTTTTT
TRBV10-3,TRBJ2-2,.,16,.,CAISDPGTPNTGELFF,TGTGCCATCAGTGACCCCGGGACACCGAACACCGGGGAGCTGTTTTTT
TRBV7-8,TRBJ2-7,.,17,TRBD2,CASSSLAGGPNSPEQYF,TGTGCCAGCAGCTCACTAGCGGGAGGGCCGAACTCTCCCGAGCAGTACTTC
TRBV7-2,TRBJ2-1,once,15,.,CASSLSGADHNEQFF,TGTGCCAGCAGCTTATCGGGAGCGGACCACAATGAGCAGTTCTTC
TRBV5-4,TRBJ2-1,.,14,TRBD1,CASSSTGGYDEQFF,TGTGCCAGCAGCTCGACAGGGGGCTACGATGAGCAGTTCTTC
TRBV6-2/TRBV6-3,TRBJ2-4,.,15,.,CASSALNFAKNIQYF,TGTGCCAGCAGTGCTCTCAACTTCGCCAAAAACATTCAGTACTTC
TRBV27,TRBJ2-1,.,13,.,CASSLDSYNEQFF,TGTGCCAGCAGTTTGGACAGCTACAATGAGCAGTTCTTC
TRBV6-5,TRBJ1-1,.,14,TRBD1,CASSHRGVNTEAFF,TGTGCCAGCAGCCACAGGGGGGTGAACACTGAAGCTTTCTTT
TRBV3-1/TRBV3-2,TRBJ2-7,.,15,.,CASSQYGRGLNEQYF,TGTGCCAGCAGCCAATACGGAAGGGGTCTAAACGAGCAGTACTTC
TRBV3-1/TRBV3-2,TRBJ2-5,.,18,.,CASSHGNRDTTYQETQYF,TGTGCCAGCAGCCATGGAAACCGGGACACCACGTACCAAGAGACCCAGTACTTC
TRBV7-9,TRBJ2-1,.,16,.,CASDPVGLDAYNEQFF,TGTGCCAGCGACCCTGTGGGACTTGATGCCTACAATGAGCAGTTCTTC
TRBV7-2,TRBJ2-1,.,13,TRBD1,CASSSDRGGEQFF,TGTGCCAGCAGCTCAGACAGGGGCGGAGAGCAGTTCTTC
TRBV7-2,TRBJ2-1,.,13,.,CASSPDGPGEQFF,TGTGCCAGCAGCCCGGACGGTCCGGGGGAGCAGTTCTTC
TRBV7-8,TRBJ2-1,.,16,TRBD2,CASSPLLAGEDNEQFF,TGTGCCAGCAGCCCCTTACTAGCGGGAGAAGACAATGAGCAGTTCTTC
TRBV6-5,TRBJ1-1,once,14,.,CASRRERSYTEAFF,TGTGCCAGCAGAAGGGAGAGGAGCTACACTGAAGCTTTCTTT
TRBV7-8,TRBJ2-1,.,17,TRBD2,CASSLVTLAAVGNEQFF,TGTGCCAGCAGCTTGGTCACACTAGCGGCCGTGGGCAATGAGCAGTTCTTC
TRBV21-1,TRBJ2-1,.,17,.,CASSKYPPGRSYNEQFF,TGTGCCAGCAGCAAATACCCTCCCGGGAGGTCCTACAATGAGCAGTTCTTC
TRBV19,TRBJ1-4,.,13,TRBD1,CASIGTGGEKLFF,TGTGCCAGCATCGGGACAGGGGGTGAAAAACTGTTTTTT
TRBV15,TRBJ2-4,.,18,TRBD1,CATSRYAGTGEAKNIQYF,TGTGCCACCAGCAGGTACGCCGGGACAGGGGAAGCCAAAAACATTCAGTACTTC
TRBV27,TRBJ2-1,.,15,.,CASSFIAASYNEQFF,TGTGCCAGCAGTTTCATAGCGGCCTCCTACAATGAGCAGTTCTTC
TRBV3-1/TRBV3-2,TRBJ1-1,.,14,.,CASSQVLGNTEAFF,TGTGCCAGCAGCCAAGTCCTCGGGAACACTGAAGCTTTCTTT
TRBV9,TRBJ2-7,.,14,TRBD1,CASSVDLTGDEQYF,TGTGCCAGCAGCGTAGATCTGACAGGGGACGAGCAGTACTTC
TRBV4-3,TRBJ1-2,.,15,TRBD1,CASSQDATGARGYTF,TGCGCCAGCAGCCAAGATGCGACAGGGGCTCGAGGCTACACCTTC
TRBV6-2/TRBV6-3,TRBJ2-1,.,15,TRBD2,CASSYSRTSYNEQFF,TGTGCCAGCAGTTACTCGCGGACTAGTTACAATGAGCAGTTCTTC
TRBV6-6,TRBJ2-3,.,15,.,CASSQTGYQGDTQYF,TGTGCCAGCAGTCAAACAGGGTATCAAGGAGATACGCAGTATTTT
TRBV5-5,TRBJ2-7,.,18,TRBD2,CASSFGLAGGWSSYEQYF,TGTGCCAGCAGCTTTGGACTAGCGGGAGGGTGGAGCTCCTACGAGCAGTACTTC
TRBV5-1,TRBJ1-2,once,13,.,CASSLGLSYGYTF,TGCGCCAGCAGCCTGGGGTTGAGCTATGGCTACACCTTC
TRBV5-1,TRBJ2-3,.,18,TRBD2,CASNTPGLAGISTDTQYF,TGCGCCAGCAACACCCCGGGACTAGCGGGGATTAGCACAGATACGCAGTATTTT
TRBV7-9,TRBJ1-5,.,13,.,CASSLLAGQPQHF,TGTGCCAGCAGCTTACTAGCGGGACAGCCCCAGCATTTT
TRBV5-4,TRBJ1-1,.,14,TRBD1,CASSKGAGDTEAFF,TGTGCCAGCAGCAAGGGGGCGGGTGACACTGAAGCTTTCTTT
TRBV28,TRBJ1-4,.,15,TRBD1,CASSSPGTGNEKLFF,TGTGCCAGCAGTTCCCCCGGGACAGGGAACGAAAAACTGTTTTTT
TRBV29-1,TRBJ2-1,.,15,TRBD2,CSVDGGTSGHNEQFF,TGCAGCGTTGATGGGGGGACTAGCGGGCACAATGAGCAGTTCTTC
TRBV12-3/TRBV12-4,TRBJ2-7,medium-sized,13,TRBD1,CASSPGQIYEQYF,TGTGCCAGCAGCCCGGGACAGATCTACGAGCAGTACTTC
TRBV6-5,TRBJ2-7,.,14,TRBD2,CAVRTVGGGGEQYF,TGTGCCGTAAGAACGGTGGGGGGGGGAGGCGAGCAGTACTTC
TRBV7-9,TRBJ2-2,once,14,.,CASSPVTNTGELFF,TGTGCCAGCAGCCCCGTAACGAACACCGGGGAGCTGTTTTTT
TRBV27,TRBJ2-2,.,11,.,CASSTRGELFF,TGTGCCAGCAGTACCAGAGGGGAGCTGTTTTTT
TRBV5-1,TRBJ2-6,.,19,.,CASSLGQPGVPSGANVLTF,TGCGCCAGCAGCTTGGGACAGCCAGGGGTACCCTCTGGGGCCAACGTCCTGACTTTC
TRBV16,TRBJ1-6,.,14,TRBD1,CASRPDRGGSPLHF,TGTGCCAGCAGACCGGACAGGGGGGGTTCACCCCTCCACTTT
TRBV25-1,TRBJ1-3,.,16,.,CASSDFGANSGNTIYF,TGTGCCAGCAGTGATTTCGGAGCTAACTCTGGAAACACCATATATTTT